Sequencing of this TCR beta chain was carried out in a study of blood T cell repertoires in COVID-19 (dated by TCRdb to about 2020). Concerning the study at large: Collaborator samples came from the United States, Italy and Spain and covered acute and convalescent phases of COVID-19. Samples came from the ongoing ImmuneRACE study (first 160 participants) plus 1,254 subjects from 6 global collaborators. The prospective study material was composed of cDNA or gDNA derived from T cells, B-cell-depleted T cells, or PBMCs. Nearly every sample came with metadata listing a de-identified subject ID, COVID-19 status, age in years and sex. A freely available public database, intended as a resource for researchers studying the immune response to SARS-CoV-2, is where the repertoires were released. Subjects who had been exposed to COVID-19, were actively infected with it, or had recovered from it provided the deeply sampled blood TCRbeta repertoires that made up the dataset. Where available, HLA class I and class II types were taken from metadata supplied by the sample provider and were not determined by assay-based typing. On the study overall, not on this receptor specifically: Clinical and demographic metadata were provided uncurated, with the amount varying by source and participant.

In the prospective study, participants were roughly 18 to 95 years old, resided in approximately 25 geographic areas of the United States, and were enrolled through a virtual design. Cohort assignment in the prospective study relied on participant-reported clinical history from a screening survey and a study questionnaire. Recovered participants in ImmuneRACE Cohort 3 were defined as having two consecutive negative NP/OP PCR tests, clearance from a healthcare professional, or resolution of symptoms. In the prospective study, whole blood, serum and a nasopharyngeal or oropharyngeal swab were collected from each participant by mobile phlebotomists. Additional blood draws and questionnaires over an approximately 2-month period could optionally be provided by prospective study participants. Prospective study blood samples were shipped either frozen or at room temperature before DNA extraction. About this clone itself: Its antigen specificity is not known. Base qualities are not provided; no much larger clone lies one nucleotide away.

V and J lose 3 bases and 7 bases, and a span of 9 bases separates them. The CDR3 runs 11 amino acids, cysteine and phenylalanine included. This entry keeps only the CDR3 DNA: 33 bases, framed from base 1. Sequences GTSNPN (CDR1) and SVGIG (CDR2) are obtained from the germline V gene (reference sequence). The immunoSEQ Assay, a bias-controlled multiplex PCR, was used to amplify TCRbeta CDR3 regions from genomic DNA. Turning to the authors' computational methods: The number of nucleated cells in each sample was estimated by amplification of reference gene primers within the assay. To quantify the absolute abundance of each unique TCRbeta CDR3 rearrangement, sequence reads were collapsed and filtered. For each sample, productive Simpson clonality was calculated as the square root of Simpson's diversity index across productive rearrangements. TCRdb limited this immuneACCESS table to in-frame rearrangements with V and J called. A share of clones is missing; checked studies link under half to unresolved V genes, and the rest is unexplained. That table is the source of V, J and clone size, and D and trimming were worked out from the DNA. The sample table contains around 300,000 clones; only one count was recorded for approximately 88% of them. The top ten clones comprise about 5% of the sample.

The chain is encoded by TRBV30 joined to TRBJ1-1, with a tentative D gene TRBD1 over 5 matching bases. Sample: PBMCs or T cells enriched from blood (not recorded which). This clonotype was sampled from a man aged 30 to 39 who had recovered from COVID-19. The CDR3 protein is CAWRPGLEAFF. The DNA sequence is TGTGCCTGGAGACCAGGGCTTGAAGCTTTCTTT.